The clone carrying this T cell receptor (beta chain) was seen a handful of times. Its target is unknown. Expressed TCRB transcripts were sequenced, since all the RNA that had been isolated was reverse transcribed. Clones were sequenced by immunoSEQ multiplex PCR, and TCRdb holds only the in-frame ones, with some missing. The repertoire has about 300,000 clones, approximately 12% of them found once; the top ten carry roughly 0.015%. The data belong to a study of beta chain features in type 1 diabetes. Looking at the study overall: Patients did not differ from healthy donors in age, gender or cell yield. Over all samples combined, about 99,000,000 sorted cells were examined. Whole-study findings and limits: The similarity of naive, central memory and Treg TCRB repertoires appeared greater among patients than among healthy donors. Moderately but significantly shorter TCRB CDR3s were found in Type 1 diabetes patients in all four CD4+ subsets.

The length of the CDR3 is 14 residues. With 5 bases clipped from V and 6 bases from J, the junction kept 9 bases outside the gene matches. The germline V gene has CDR1 SNHLY and CDR2 FYNNEI. The gene calls are TRBV2 and TRBJ2-5; TRBD1 agrees at 7 bases. The source is a woman aged 18-29 years with type 1 diabetes. Sequencing was performed on naive CD4+ T cells from blood. CDR3 loop: CASSTDRASKTQYF. CDR3 coding DNA: TGTGCCAGCAGTACCGACAGGGCCTCGAAGACCCAGTACTTC.